The clone carrying this T cell receptor (beta chain) was counted a few times. This sample was taken from a study of radiation and T cells in renal cell carcinoma. Time point in this sample: baseline pretreatment blood. Treatment in this sample: 15 Gy SBRT to primary tumor, nephrectomy 4 weeks later. V shed 1 base and J shed 4 bases, with 12 bases lying between them. The CDR3 loop spans 15 amino acids. Germline V gives CDR1 SGHKS, CDR2 YYEKEE (reference sequence). TCRdb's copy holds only in-frame clones and misses some; the assay was immunoSEQ multiplex PCR. The repertoire includes 130,000 or so clones, over 75% of them detected once, and around 11% sits in the top ten.

This chain connects TRBV5-5 to TRBJ2-1; D is unresolved. The receptor comes from a woman in her 50s with renal cell carcinoma. The input for sequencing was blood, taken from a patient whose treatment included radiotherapy and nephrectomy. The DNA for the CDR3 is TGTGCCAGCAGCTTGTTGAACCTACGTTACAATGAGCAGTTCTTC. It translates to CASSLLNLRYNEQFF.